This T cell receptor (beta chain) stems from a study of OX40 agonist ivuxolimab in advanced cancers. Study-wide context: Subjects had a mean age of roughly 60 years, with a range of roughly 20 to 79; approximately 83% were male.

Produced via immunoSEQ multiplex PCR; TCRdb's table is partial and in-frame only. Among about 70,000 clones listed, roughly nine tenths were seen once. Trimming took 3 bases from V and 7 from J, leaving 15 bases between them. This CDR3 region has 14 residues. The germline V gene encodes CDR1 SNHLY and CDR2 FYNNEI. The chain uses TRBV2 and TRBJ1-2; a possible D gene is TRBD1 (6 bases). This clonotype was obtained from an adult with an advanced solid tumor such as melanoma, head and neck, liver or kidney cancer. The material sequenced was CD4+ or CD8+ T cells sorted from blood, taken in a trial of the OX40 agonist ivuxolimab. The CDR3 region has the DNA TGTGCCAGCAGTGAGGAGGCCAGGGGTGGTGGCTACACCTTC. Its translation: CASSEEARGGGYTF.